One and the same sample provided the 27 T cell receptor beta chains below, sequenced in a study of TIL therapy for anti-PD-1-resistant metastatic lung cancer. This was the immunoSEQ v3 assay. TCRdb keeps only in-frame clones here, not all; method: immunoSEQ multiplex PCR. The data hold tens of thousands of clones, with roughly 85% observed a single time. Time point given: pre-treatment sample, taken before nivolumab and TIL therapy. The sample was blood, taken at baseline. These receptors were taken from a man aged 70 or older with non-small cell lung cancer.

The chain is built from TRBV7-2 and TRBJ2-2, with a tentative D call TRBD1 (6 bases). Trimming shortened V by 4 bases and J by 2 bases, and 14 bases separated the two germline ends. The CDR3 runs to 16 residues. Germline loops: CDR1 SGHTA, CDR2 FQGNSA. In DNA, the CDR3 is TGTGCCAGCAGCTCGACCGGGACAATCAACACCGGGGAGCTGTTTTTT. This gives the protein CASSSTGTINTGELFF.

CDR3 nucleotides: TGTGCCAGCTCCACAGGGGGCAATTTAGGAGAGCAGTACTTC. Amino acid sequence: CASSTGGNLGEQYF. This chain links TRBV19 with TRBJ2-7; 9 bases match TRBD1. J was trimmed by 7 bases and V by 9 bases; bases with no gene match: 13. Germline V gives CDR1 LNHDA, CDR2 SQIVND (reference sequence). This CDR3 is 14 amino acids long.

This chain joins TRBV6-5 and TRBJ1-6; D is ambiguous. The CDR3 runs 11 residues. V was cut by 0 bases and J by 19 bases, with 10 bases left in between. The V gene's germline CDR1 is MNHEY and CDR2 SVGAGI. This CDR3 is CASSYSSRAHF. In nucleotides, the CDR3 is TGTGCCAGCAGTTACTCCTCCCGGGCGCACTTT.

The chain has TRBV9 and TRBJ1-1; D is unresolved. CDR1 SGDLS and CDR2 YYNGEE come from the germline V gene. V was pared by 4 bases and J by 1 base, with 8 bases between. The CDR3 has 13 residues. DNA of the CDR3: TGTGCCAGCAGCAACGAGGGGAACACTGAAGCTTTCTTT. Translation gives CASSNEGNTEAFF. Supplemented by reference TRBV9 and TRBJ1-1, the full variable domain reads DSGVTQTPKHLITATGQRVTLRCSPRSGDLSVYWYQQSLDQGLQFLIQYYNGEERAKGNILERFSAQQFPDLHSELNLSSLELGDSALYFCASSNEGNTEAFFGQGTRLTVV.

This chain's CDR3 is CASSSTGTPRDTQYF. The CDR3 DNA sequence: TGTGCCAGCAGCTCTACGGGAACTCCTAGGGATACGCAGTATTTT. The rearrangement links TRBV9 to TRBJ2-3, with a possible D match to TRBD2 (5 bases). The CDR3 length is 15 residues. Per germline, CDR1 SGDLS and CDR2 YYNGEE. Trimming took off 4 bases at V and 6 bases at J, with 18 bases between the two ends.

The J gene is TRBJ2-3, the V gene TRBV11-2; 7 bases agree with TRBD1. The CDR3 spans 13 residues. The V gene end was trimmed by 6 bases and the J gene end by 5 bases; junction bases not matched to a gene: 5. CDR1 is SGHAT and CDR2 is FQNNGV in the germline V gene. CDR3 sequence reads: CASSKNRGDTQYF. The CDR3 DNA reads TGTGCCAGCAGTAAGAACAGGGGAGATACGCAGTATTTT.

This clone was seen once. The V call is TRBV7-2, the J call TRBJ1-2, with 10 bases identical to TRBD1. V gave up 5 bases and J gave up 4 bases; unmatched junction bases: 7. CDR3 length: 15 residues. The germline gives CDR1 SGHTA, CDR2 FQGNSA. The CDR3 is CASSLWGQGSYGYTF. The CDR3 region has the DNA TGTGCCAGCAGCCTATGGGGACAGGGGAGCTATGGCTACACCTTC.

The rearrangement uses TRBV5-6 and TRBJ2-3, with a tentative D call TRBD1 (5 bases). The CDR3 is 16 amino acids. Trimming removed 6 bases at V and 4 bases at J, with 21 bases between. Germline V gives CDR1 SGHDT, CDR2 YYEEEE. The CDR3 nucleotides are TGTGCCAGCACCACTCAATCGGTCAGGGTGTCAGATACGCAGTATTTT. Translation: CASTTQSVRVSDTQYF.

The V and J genes are TRBV4-2 and TRBJ2-7; D perhaps matches TRBD2 (5 bases). CDR3 length: 16 residues. Germline V lookup: CDR1 LGHNA, CDR2 YNFKEQ. V was pared by 3 bases and J by 2 bases, with 17 bases between. The CDR3 loop reads CASSHEAGRTTYEQYF. In nucleotides, the CDR3 is TGTGCCAGCAGCCATGAGGCGGGCAGAACGACCTACGAGCAGTACTTC.

V usage is TRBV5-5 and J usage is TRBJ1-4; D call uncertain. Germline-derived CDR1 and CDR2 are SGHKS and YYEKEE (reference sequence). This CDR3 has 13 amino acids. V dropped 1 base and J dropped 7 bases, with 8 bases sitting between them. CDR3 amino acids: CASSLNSIEKLFF. CDR3 nucleotide sequence: TGTGCCAGCAGCTTGAACAGTATTGAAAAACTGTTTTTT.

The rearrangement links TRBV5-8 to TRBJ2-3; perhaps TRBD1 as D (6 bases). This CDR3 contains 17 residues. CDR1 SGHTS and CDR2 YDEGEE come from the germline V gene. With 0 bases removed from V and 0 bases from J, the gap between germline ends came to 14 bases. CDR3: CASSLALARGSTDTQYF. As DNA, the CDR3 is TGTGCCAGCAGCTTGGCTCTGGCAAGGGGGAGCACAGATACGCAGTATTTT.

This chain connects TRBV9 to TRBJ1-2; possible D gene TRBD1, 6 bases. Per germline, CDR1 SGDLS and CDR2 YYNGEE. The CDR3 is 14 residues long. Trimming stripped 0 bases from V and 4 bases from J, with 10 bases between. The CDR3 reads CASSVGKGGYGYTF. DNA of the CDR3: TGTGCCAGCAGCGTAGGAAAGGGGGGCTATGGCTACACCTTC.

The V gene is TRBV7-8, the J gene TRBJ1-6; 8 bases match TRBD1. The V segment lost 1 base and the J segment 9 bases; nucleotides outside the gene matches: 8. Germline V CDR1 and CDR2: SGHVS, FQNEAQ. The CDR3 has 16 amino acids. In DNA, the CDR3 is TGTGCCAGCAGCTTAGAGGCAGGGGGCTATCGTTCACCCCTCCACTTT. This sequence encodes CASSLEAGGYRSPLHF.

J is TRBJ2-3 and V is TRBV7-6, with D perhaps TRBD2 (6 bases). Trimming stripped 3 bases from V and 1 base from J, with 8 bases between. CDR3 size: 14 residues. Germline-derived CDR1 and CDR2 are SGHVS and FNYEAQ. The CDR3 DNA sequence: TGTGCCAGCAGCTTCGGGAGTGGCACAGATACGCAGTATTTT. Translated: CASSFGSGTDTQYF.

This clone was seen a single time. This sequence joins TRBV11-2 and TRBJ2-1; 15 nucleotides match TRBD2. This CDR3 is built from 19 residues. The V segment lost 0 bases and the J segment 6 bases; nucleotides outside the gene matches: 9. Germline V gene sequence: CDR1 SGHAT, CDR2 FQNNGV. The CDR3: CASSLEGFRTSGRGNEQFF. The CDR3 DNA sequence: TGTGCCAGCAGCTTAGAAGGTTTTAGGACTAGCGGGAGGGGCAATGAGCAGTTCTTC.

V usage is TRBV28 and J usage is TRBJ2-7; 9 nucleotides line up with TRBD1. The junction had 7 bases not matched to a gene; V was cut back by 8 bases and J by 5 bases. The CDR3 has 13 amino acids. Looked up from germline, CDR1 is MDHEN and CDR2 is SYDVKM. This CDR3 reads CASGGQGSHEQYF. The CDR3 DNA sequence: TGTGCCAGCGGAGGACAGGGGTCGCACGAGCAGTACTTC.

This chain connects TRBV6-5 to TRBJ2-4; D not resolved. This CDR3 spans 12 amino acids. Germline values: CDR1 MNHEY, CDR2 SVGAGI. With 0 bases removed from V and 10 bases from J, the gap between germline ends came to 7 bases. The CDR3 nucleotides are TGTGCCAGCAGTTACTCAGGGTATATTCAGTACTTC. It is translated as CASSYSGYIQYF.

The chain has TRBV7-2 and TRBJ2-7, with D unclear. Between the trimmed V and J ends, which lost 1 base and 4 bases, there was a span of 14 bases. The germline V gene encodes CDR1 SGHTA and CDR2 FQGNSA. The CDR3 extends over 15 amino acids. This CDR3 is CASSLVVTQSYEQYF. CDR3 in DNA: TGTGCCAGCAGCTTAGTGGTAACCCAATCGTACGAGCAGTACTTC.

The table lists this clone with a count of one. The genes are TRBV19 and TRBJ2-2; D might be TRBD2 (6 bases). V dropped 3 bases and J dropped 5 bases, with 10 bases sitting between them. The CDR3 contains 14 residues. CDR1 is LNHDA and CDR2 is SQIVND in the germline V gene (reference sequence). The CDR3 reads CASSMAGGTGELFF. The CDR3 DNA reads TGTGCCAGTAGTATGGCAGGAGGGACCGGGGAGCTGTTTTTT.

This clone has more than one count but fewer than ten. The V call is TRBV25-1, the J call TRBJ1-4; D is possibly TRBD1 (6 bases). The CDR3 sequence is 15 residues long. Germline V gene lookup returns CDR1 MGHDK and CDR2 SYGVNS. Deletions cut 1 base from V and 2 bases from J, with 8 bases between. DNA for the CDR3: TGTGCCAGCAGTGAATGGGGGCGGACTAATGAAAAACTGTTTTTT. This gives the protein CASSEWGRTNEKLFF.

The CDR3 region is CASRLRGANAYEQYF. The DNA for the CDR3 is TGTGCCAGCAGGTTGAGGGGGGCGAACGCCTACGAGCAGTACTTC. The chain is built from TRBV27 and TRBJ2-7, with D perhaps matching TRBD1 or TRBD2 (6 bases each). The CDR3 runs to 15 residues. CDR1 and CDR2 (germline): MNHEY, SMNVEV (reference sequence). V lost 6 bases to trimming and J lost 2 bases, with 17 bases between them.

This clone was recorded once. This chain uses TRBV29-1 with TRBJ2-7; TRBD2 might be the D (5 bases). This CDR3 has 12 amino acids. V lost 3 bases, J lost 5 bases, and 11 bases lay in between. Germline V gives CDR1 SQVTM, CDR2 ANQGSEA. CDR3: CSVESGNNEQYF. The CDR3 DNA follows: TGCAGCGTTGAGAGCGGTAACAACGAGCAGTACTTC.

The chain employs TRBV7-2 and TRBJ2-2, with D tentatively TRBD2 (5 bases). CDR3 length equals 16 residues. From germline, CDR1 is SGHTA and CDR2 FQGNSA. V was clipped by 4 bases and J by 2 bases, with 14 bases between them. The CDR3 region is CASSSGDGRNTGELFF. CDR3 sequence (DNA): TGTGCCAGCAGCTCAGGTGATGGGAGAAACACCGGGGAGCTGTTTTTT.

The chain combines TRBV10-3 with TRBJ2-3, with TRBD2 matching 13 bases. The junction had 11 bases not matched to a gene; V was cut back by 6 bases and J by 5 bases. The germline gives CDR1 ENHRY, CDR2 SYGVKD. This CDR3 spans 17 amino acids. The CDR3 spells CAISDRTSGSGGDTQYF. The CDR3 DNA sequence: TGTGCCATCAGCGACCGGACTAGCGGGAGTGGAGGAGATACGCAGTATTTT.

This clone was counted a few times. The rearrangement links TRBV25-1 to TRBJ1-3; the D is unclear. The CDR3 totals 11 residues. Trimming took 2 bases from V and 8 from J, leaving 4 bases between them. Looked up from germline, CDR1 is MGHDK and CDR2 is SYGVNS. The CDR3 bases are TGTGCCAGCAGTGAAAAGGACACCATATATTTT. Residues: CASSEKDTIYF.

This chain joins TRBV28 and TRBJ2-7; perhaps D is TRBD1 or TRBD2 (5 bases each). The ends were cut back, 5 bases at V and 2 bases at J, with 16 bases in the middle. CDR3 length: 15 amino acids. From germline, CDR1 is MDHEN and CDR2 SYDVKM. DNA for the CDR3: TGTGCCAGCAGTGGGGCCCGGGGACGAACCTACGAGCAGTACTTC. The encoded protein is CASSGARGRTYEQYF.

V is TRBV9 and J is TRBJ2-3, with 9 bases identical to TRBD2. The CDR3 covers 17 residues. CDR1 is SGDLS and CDR2 is YYNGEE in the germline V gene. J lost 0 bases, V lost 1 base, and 6 bases had no gene match. CDR3 in amino acids: CASSVKSTSGSTDTQYF. The CDR3 nucleotides are TGTGCCAGCAGCGTAAAAAGTACTAGCGGGAGCACAGATACGCAGTATTTT. The variable domain in full, completed from reference TRBV9 and TRBJ2-3, reads DSGVTQTPKHLITATGQRVTLRCSPRSGDLSVYWYQQSLDQGLQFLIQYYNGEERAKGNILERFSAQQFPDLHSELNLSSLELGDSALYFCASSVKSTSGSTDTQYFGPGTRLTVL.